One TCR beta chain is described in this entry. What it binds is not known. This record comes from a study of T cells in Graves' hyperthyroidism and ophthalmopathy. Findings and caveats of the study: Most thyroid clonotypes with frequency above 0.001 were detected in blood. Ophthalmopathy was model-predicted a median about 6.7 months pre-onset. Classification by a 13 V-J model distinguished ophthalmopathy from stable hyperthyroidism.

A patient was excluded if there was uncontrolled infection, other autoimmune disease, pregnancy or lactation. Amplification of TCR beta CDR3 regions used RNA as the template. The study used the HTBI primer set for a first-round RT-PCR of the TCR CDR3. Each CDR3 protein is one row after TCRdb ran MiXCR on the multiplex PCR reads. The sample includes 45,000 or so distinct CDR3 sequences, around 49% of them seen just once. Losses at the gene ends were 4 bases for V and 3 bases for J; bases not matched to a gene: 6. CDR1 and CDR2 (germline): KGHDR, SFDVKD. The CDR3 is 15 amino acids. The clonotype originates from a woman aged 45-65 years with Graves' hyperthyroidism. The chain recombines TRBV24-1 with TRBJ1-2; 8 bases are shared with TRBD1. Sequencing used peripheral blood or thyroid tissue (not recorded which). The CDR3 nucleotides are TGTGCCACCAGTGAGCCGACAGGGGCCCACTATGGCTACACCTTC. Encoded protein: CATSEPTGAHYGYTF.